The 15 T cell receptor beta chains below all came from one sample that was sequenced in a study of T cells in Graves' hyperthyroidism and ophthalmopathy. RNA transcripts gave rise to amplified TCR beta CDR3 regions. The HTBI primer set served for first-round RT-PCR of the TCR CDR3. One entry per CDR3 protein results from TCRdb running MiXCR on the multiplex PCR reads. The profile covers some 550,000 distinct CDR3 sequences, with more than 15% appearing a single time and roughly 3.3% taken by the ten largest. The source material was blood. These receptors all stem from a woman aged 35 to 49 with Graves' ophthalmopathy.

V is TRBV14 and J is TRBJ2-7; D is possibly TRBD1 or TRBD2 (5 bases each). The V gene's germline CDR1 is SGHDN and CDR2 FVKESK. There are 14 residues in the CDR3. Trimming cost V 1 base and J 6 bases, with 13 bases left between them. The CDR3: CASSQGGSGGEQYF. The CDR3 DNA is TGTGCCAGCAGCCAAGGGGGAAGTGGGGGCGAGCAGTACTTC.

This clonotype occurred many times. The chain carries TRBV28 and TRBJ2-5; no clear D. With 4 bases removed from V and 4 bases from J, the gap between germline ends came to 7 bases. CDR1 is MDHEN, CDR2 SYDVKM, per germline. The CDR3 is made up of 12 amino acids. This CDR3 is CASSSVLETQYF. CDR3 bases: TGTGCCAGCAGTTCGGTGTTAGAGACCCAGTACTTC.

Worth noting for this clonotype: Just one base apart from a much larger clone, this may be a read error. The CDR3 DNA reads TGTGCCACCAGCATCTCTCAGGACAGGGGAACGAACTCTGAAGCTTTCTTT. It is translated as CATSISQDRGTNSEAFF. This chain connects TRBV15 to TRBJ1-1, with TRBD1 matching over 9 bases. There are 17 residues in the CDR3. CDR1 and CDR2 (germline): LNHNV, YYDKDF (reference sequence). Drawing the rest from reference TRBV15 and TRBJ1-1, the complete variable domain is DAMVIQNPRYQVTQFGKPVTLSCSQTLNHNVMYWYQQKSSQAPKLLFHYYDKDFNNEADTPDNFQSRRPNTSFCFLDIRSPGLGDTAMYLCATSISQDRGTNSEAFFGQGTRLTVV.

The chain employs TRBV7-2 and TRBJ2-7; possibly TRBD1 for D (6 bases). The V end lost 6 bases, the J end lost 0 bases, and 18 bases lay between the germline ends. The germline V gene has CDR1 SGHTA and CDR2 FQGNSA. This CDR3 is built from 16 residues. The CDR3 DNA follows: TGTGCCAGCAGTCTCACAGGACAGACCGACTCCTACGAGCAGTACTTC. Translated: CASSLTGQTDSYEQYF.

This chain uses TRBV10-3 with TRBJ1-6; D is ambiguous. The germline V gene encodes CDR1 ENHRY and CDR2 SYGVKD. The CDR3 totals 13 residues. Trimming removed 6 bases at V and 9 bases at J, with 12 bases between. The CDR3 spells CAIRGGQISPLHF. The DNA for the CDR3 is TGTGCCATCAGGGGAGGTCAGATTTCACCCCTCCACTTT.

The rearrangement joins TRBV7-9 to TRBJ1-6; TRBD1 might be the D (5 bases). Per germline, CDR1 SEHNR and CDR2 FQNEAQ (reference sequence). The CDR3 consists of 17 residues. With 2 bases removed from V and 9 bases from J, the gap between germline ends came to 20 bases. As DNA, the CDR3 is TGTGCCAGCAGCTTACCTCCCGGGGGGGGACCGGGTTCACCCCTCCACTTT. This translates into CASSLPPGGGPGSPLHF. Supplemented by reference TRBV7-9 and TRBJ1-6, the full variable domain reads DTGVSQNPRHKITKRGQNVTFRCDPISEHNRLYWYRQTLGQGPEFLTYFQNEAQLEKSRLLSDRFSAERPKGSFSTLEIQRTEQGDSAMYLCASSLPPGGGPGSPLHFGNGTRLTVT.

In this sample, this clonotype turned up a few times. The DNA of the CDR3 is TGTGCCAGCAGGGCCACAAGAAGTAATTCACCCCTCCACTTT. The encoded protein is CASRATRSNSPLHF. This chain uses TRBV6-1 with TRBJ1-6; D unresolved. Trimming took 6 bases from V and 6 from J, leaving 12 bases between them. The CDR3 sequence is 14 residues long. CDR1 and CDR2 from the germline V gene are MNHNS and SASEGT.

This clonotype was counted at least ten times. The chain has TRBV11-1 and TRBJ1-1, with no clear D. The germline V gene has CDR1 SGHAT and CDR2 FQDESV (reference sequence). Trimming left V 8 bases short and J 4 bases short, with 14 bases between. This CDR3 spans 13 amino acids. CDR3 protein: CASAYMRSTEAFF. DNA of the CDR3: TGTGCCAGCGCATACATGCGCAGCACTGAAGCTTTCTTT. The full variable domain, in which reference TRBV11-1 and TRBJ1-1 provide the parts outside the CDR3, is EAEVAQSPRYKITEKSQAVAFWCDPISGHATLYWYRQILGQGPELLVQFQDESVVDDSQLPKDRFSAERLKGVDSTLKIQPAELGDSAMYLCASAYMRSTEAFFGQGTRLTVV.

This clonotype was seen repeatedly, ten times or more. The V gene is TRBV2, the J gene TRBJ2-1, with D perhaps given as TRBD1 or TRBD2 (5 bases each). CDR1 is SNHLY, CDR2 FYNNEI, per germline. The CDR3 contains 18 residues. The V end was cut by 10 bases, the J end by 0 bases, with 25 bases between. In DNA, the CDR3 is TGTGCCACCTGGTCGGGGACCCTCTCGGAGAGCTCCTACAATGAGCAGTTCTTC. Translation: CATWSGTLSESSYNEQFF.

Concerning this clonotype itself: This may arise from a read error, as a much more abundant clone is one base away. J is TRBJ2-7 and V is TRBV11-2, with TRBD1 matching over 9 bases. Germline values: CDR1 SGHAT, CDR2 FQNNGV. The CDR3 is 14 residues long. CDR3 DNA sequence: TGCGCCAGCAGCGCGGGACAGGGCTGGGACGAGCAGTACTTC. Translation: CASSAGQGWDEQYF.

Many counts were recorded for this clonotype. This chain connects TRBV6-6 to TRBJ1-1; 7 bases match TRBD1. Unmatched junction bases numbered 5, after V lost 0 bases and J lost 4 bases. This CDR3 spans 15 amino acids. The germline V gene has CDR1 MNHNY and CDR2 SVGAGI (reference sequence). The CDR3: CASSYSRTGGTEAFF. In DNA form, the CDR3 reads TGTGCCAGCAGTTACTCAAGGACAGGTGGCACTGAAGCTTTCTTT.

On this clonotype itself: Germline and junction disagree at one end, which may indicate a read error. The chain uses TRBV7-6 and TRBJ2-7; 9 nucleotides agree with TRBD1. The CDR3 consists of 17 residues. Germline loops: CDR1 SGHVS, CDR2 FNYEAQ. The CDR3 sequence: CTSSLGGQGWRPYEQYF. In DNA, the CDR3 is TGTACCAGCAGCTTAGGGGGACAGGGCTGGAGGCCCTACGAGCAGTACTTC.

Many counts were recorded for this clonotype. The rearrangement links TRBV20-1 to TRBJ2-5; 8 bases match TRBD2. CDR1 DFQATT and CDR2 SNEGSKA come from the germline V gene (reference sequence). This CDR3 has 15 residues. V trimming: 5 bases; J trimming: 1 base; junction bases outside the gene matches: 9. CDR3 region: CSAERASGSQETQYF. CDR3 nucleotide sequence: TGCAGTGCTGAAAGGGCTAGCGGGTCCCAAGAGACCCAGTACTTC.

V usage is TRBV20-1 and J usage is TRBJ2-7, with a tentative D call TRBD1 (6 bases). Trimming took 5 bases from V and 3 from J, leaving 14 bases between them. CDR1 DFQATT and CDR2 SNEGSKA come from the germline V gene (reference sequence). The CDR3 has 13 residues. This chain's CDR3 is CSAPLHRDYEQYF. The CDR3 nucleotides are TGCAGTGCTCCTCTGCACAGGGACTACGAGCAGTACTTC.

This clonotype has only one observation. At one of its ends the junction is not consistent with the germline gene, which may arise from a read error. The chain has TRBV7-3 and TRBJ2-1; possible D gene TRBD2, 7 bases. The CDR3 is made up of 15 amino acids. Germline loops: CDR1 SGHTA, CDR2 FQGTGA. This CDR3 reads CATLWPGGTYDEQFF. The CDR3, as DNA: TGTGCCACCCTCTGGCCGGGGGGCACCTACGATGAGCAGTTCTTC. The whole variable domain, filled in from reference TRBV7-3 and TRBJ2-1, reads GAGVSQTPSNKVTEKGKYVELRCDPISGHTALYWYRQSLGQGPEFLIYFQGTGAADDSGLPNDRFFAVRPEGSVSTLKIQRTERGDSAVYLCATLWPGGTYDEQFFGPGTRLTVL.